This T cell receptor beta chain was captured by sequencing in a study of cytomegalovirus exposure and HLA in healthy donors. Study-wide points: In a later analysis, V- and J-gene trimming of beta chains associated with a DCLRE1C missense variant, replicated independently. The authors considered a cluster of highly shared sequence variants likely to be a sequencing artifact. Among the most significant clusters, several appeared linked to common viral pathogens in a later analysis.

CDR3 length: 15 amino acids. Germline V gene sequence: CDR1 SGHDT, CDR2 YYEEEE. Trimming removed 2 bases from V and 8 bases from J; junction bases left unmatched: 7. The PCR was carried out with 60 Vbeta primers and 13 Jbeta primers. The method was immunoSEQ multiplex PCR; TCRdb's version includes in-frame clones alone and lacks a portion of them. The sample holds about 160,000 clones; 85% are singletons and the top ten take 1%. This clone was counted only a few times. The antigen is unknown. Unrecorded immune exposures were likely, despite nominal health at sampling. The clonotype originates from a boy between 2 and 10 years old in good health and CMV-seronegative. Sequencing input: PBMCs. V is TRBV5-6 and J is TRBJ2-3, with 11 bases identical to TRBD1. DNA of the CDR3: TGTGCCAGCAGCTTCGCGGGACAGGGGGGAGCTACGCAGTATTTT. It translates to CASSFAGQGGATQYF.